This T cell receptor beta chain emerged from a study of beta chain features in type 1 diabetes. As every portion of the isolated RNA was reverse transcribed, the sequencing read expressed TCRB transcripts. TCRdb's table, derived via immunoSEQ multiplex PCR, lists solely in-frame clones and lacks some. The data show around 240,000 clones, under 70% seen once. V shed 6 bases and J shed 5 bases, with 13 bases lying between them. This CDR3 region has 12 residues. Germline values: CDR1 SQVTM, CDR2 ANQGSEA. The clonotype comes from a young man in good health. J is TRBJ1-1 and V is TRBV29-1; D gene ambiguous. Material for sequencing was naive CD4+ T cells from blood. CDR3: CSVFGDRTEAFF. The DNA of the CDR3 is TGCAGCGTCTTCGGGGATCGGACTGAAGCTTTCTTT. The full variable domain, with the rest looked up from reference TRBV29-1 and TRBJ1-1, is SAVISQKPSRDICQRGTSLTIQCQVDSQVTMMFWYRQQPGQSLTLIATANQGSEATYESGFVIDKFPISRPNLTFSTLTVSNMSPEDSSIYLCSVFGDRTEAFFGQGTRLTVV.